The 9 T cell receptor beta chains given below trace back to one sample, sequenced in a study of blood T cell repertoires in COVID-19. Only in-frame clones appear in the TCRdb table, and some are missing; sequencing was by immunoSEQ multiplex PCR. The sample lists a few hundred thousand clones, 75% to 90% occurring once. The sequenced sample consisted of peripheral blood. These receptors originate from a woman aged 60-75 years with acute or convalescent COVID-19.

This chain links TRBV19 with TRBJ2-1; 9 positions agree with TRBD2. CDR1 is LNHDA, CDR2 SQIVND, per germline (reference sequence). The CDR3 is 15 residues long. V was clipped by 6 bases and J by 0 bases; unmatched bases: 3. The CDR3 DNA is TGTGCCAGTAGACTAGCGGGTAGCTCCTACAATGAGCAGTTCTTC. Protein sequence: CASRLAGSSYNEQFF. The full variable domain, its missing parts supplied by reference TRBV19 and TRBJ2-1, is DGGITQSPKYLFRKEGQNVTLSCEQNLNHDAMYWYRQDPGQGLRLIYYSQIVNDFQKGDIAEGYSVSREKKESFPLTVTSAQKNPTAFYLCASRLAGSSYNEQFFGPGTRLTVL.

The rearrangement joins TRBV29-1 to TRBJ2-1; 7 nucleotides line up with TRBD2. Trimming at V came to 5 bases and at J to 7 bases, leaving 5 bases not matched to a gene. CDR1 and CDR2 (germline): SQVTM, ANQGSEA. CDR3 length: 12 residues. The CDR3, as DNA: TGCAGCGTTAGCGGGACCCTTAATGAGCAGTTCTTC. This sequence encodes CSVSGTLNEQFF.

The V and J genes are TRBV5-1 and TRBJ2-1, with TRBD1 matching over 12 bases. The length of the CDR3 is 15 residues. Germline loops: CDR1 SGHRS, CDR2 YFSETQ. With V trimmed by 4 bases and J by 5 bases, 4 bases remained unmatched. CDR3 protein: CASSRGQGADNEQFF. In nucleotides, the CDR3 is TGCGCCAGCAGCCGGGGACAGGGGGCCGACAATGAGCAGTTCTTC.

The chain joins TRBV28 to TRBJ1-2; D perhaps matches TRBD1 (6 bases). From germline, CDR1 is MDHEN and CDR2 SYDVKM. This CDR3 region has 19 residues. Trimming took 1 base from V and 0 from J, leaving 21 bases between them. The CDR3 DNA reads as TGTGCCAGCAGTTTATTCTCCAGGGGACCCATCTTAGCTAACTATGGCTACACCTTC. Residues: CASSLFSRGPILANYGYTF.

This chain links TRBV19 with TRBJ2-3; 9 positions match TRBD1. The junction had 7 bases not matched to a gene; V was cut back by 5 bases and J by 1 base. The CDR3 loop spans 16 amino acids. Germline loops: CDR1 LNHDA, CDR2 SQIVND (reference sequence). The CDR3 DNA is TGTGCCAGTAGTTGGACAGGGGATTTCGGCACAGATACGCAGTATTTT. Its protein is CASSWTGDFGTDTQYF.

A note on this clone: One junction end disagrees with the germline gene, perhaps due to a read error. V is TRBV19 and J is TRBJ1-5, with a possible D match to TRBD1 (5 bases). This CDR3 comprises 14 residues. From germline, CDR1 is LNHDA and CDR2 SQIVND (reference sequence). CDR3 DNA: TGTGCCGGTAGTTTCCCGGGGGGTTTTCAGCCCCAGCATTTT. Translated: CAGSFPGGFQPQHF.

This clone has just a few counts. The chain employs TRBV7-2 and TRBJ1-6, with D unresolved. Between the trimmed V and J ends, which lost 5 bases and 11 bases, there was a span of 10 bases. Germline V gene sequence: CDR1 SGHTA, CDR2 FQGNSA. The CDR3 is 12 amino acids. CDR3 residues: CASSRELAPLHF. CDR3 DNA sequence: TGTGCCAGCAGCCGAGAGTTGGCACCCCTCCACTTT.

This chain connects TRBV5-4 to TRBJ2-7; 9 bases match TRBD1. Germline V gene data show CDR1 as SGHNT and CDR2 as YYREEE (reference sequence). Unmatched junction bases numbered 6, after V lost 4 bases and J lost 1 base. This CDR3 comprises 15 residues. CDR3: CASSPTGGLSYEQYF. The CDR3 bases are TGTGCCAGCAGCCCTACAGGGGGCCTTTCCTACGAGCAGTACTTC.

J is TRBJ2-1 and V is TRBV12-3 or TRBV12-4, with 7 bases that match TRBD2. This CDR3 spans 12 amino acids. Trimming took 7 bases from V and 8 from J; bases not matched to a gene: 5. The CDR3 coding sequence is TGTGCCAGCAACAGACTAGCCGATGAGCAGTTCTTC. Translating gives CASNRLADEQFF.